This T cell receptor (beta chain) was identified during a study of PD-1 blockade in classical Hodgkin lymphoma. Overall study: A 3 mg/kg intravenous dose of nivolumab was received by patients every 2 weeks. Regarding the study as a whole: Baseline TCR diversity was reportedly lower in newly diagnosed patients than in healthy donors. It was reported as lower still in relapsed/refractory patients. The CD4+ diversity rise by C4D1 was clearest in complete responders.

In every patient, relapse followed autologous stem cell transplantation, while exposure to brentuximab vedotin differed. Each best response was a complete response, a partial response or progressive disease. On this clone itself: Its antigen is undetermined.

Germline V lookup: CDR1 SGHKS, CDR2 YYEKEE (reference sequence). CDR3 size: 12 residues. The V and J ends lost 3 bases and 6 bases respectively, with 9 bases between them. Here immunoSEQ multiplex PCR was the method, and the copy in TCRdb shows in-frame clones only, minus some. The sample has 57,000 or so clones; around 88% are singletons. This TCR was recovered from a human donor with classical Hodgkin lymphoma. The source was peripheral blood mononuclear cells (PBMCs), collected at baseline. This sequence joins TRBV5-5 and TRBJ1-1, with a tentative D call TRBD1 (6 bases). The DNA for the CDR3 is TGTGCCAGCAGCTCTAGGGGGGCTGAAGCTTTCTTT. Amino acids: CASSSRGAEAFF.